This note documents a single TCR beta chain sequence. Sequenced by immunoSEQ multiplex PCR; TCRdb stores in-frame clones only, minus some. The table shows approximately 64,000 clones, with 75% to 90% occurring only once. This CDR3 has 13 amino acids. Trimming removed 6 bases at V and 5 bases at J, with 11 bases between. Germline V lookup: CDR1 PRHDT, CDR2 FYEKMQ (reference sequence). This sample stems from a study of OX40 agonist ivuxolimab in advanced cancers. Across the whole study: Ivuxolimab, which is an agonistic anti-OX40 (CD134) antibody, was administered to the patients. Patients achieving partial responses numbered three: one hepatocellular carcinoma case and two cutaneous melanoma cases.

The sample in question was CD4+ or CD8+ T cells sorted from blood, obtained in a trial of the OX40 agonist ivuxolimab. The V call is TRBV13, the J call TRBJ1-5; D gene unclear. The sequence was obtained from an adult with an advanced solid tumor such as melanoma, head and neck, liver or kidney cancer. DNA of the CDR3: TGTGCCAGCAGTCCGGACGGATATCAGCCCCAGCATTTT. This encodes CASSPDGYQPQHF.